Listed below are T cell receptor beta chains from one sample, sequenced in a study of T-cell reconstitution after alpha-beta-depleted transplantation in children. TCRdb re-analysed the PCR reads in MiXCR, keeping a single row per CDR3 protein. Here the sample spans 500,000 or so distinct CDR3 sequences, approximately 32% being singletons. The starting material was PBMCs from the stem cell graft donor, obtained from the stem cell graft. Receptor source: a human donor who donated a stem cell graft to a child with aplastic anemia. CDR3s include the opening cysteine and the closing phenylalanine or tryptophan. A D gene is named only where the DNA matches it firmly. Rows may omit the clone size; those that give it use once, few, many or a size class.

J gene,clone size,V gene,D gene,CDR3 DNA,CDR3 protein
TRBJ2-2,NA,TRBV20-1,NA,TGCAGTGCTAGACCGGGGACTAACACCGGGGAGCTGTTTTTT,CSARPGTNTGELFF
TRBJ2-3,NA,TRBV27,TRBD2,TGTGCCAGCAGCCCGGGTCATAAGGGAGGGGCGCAGTATTTT,CASSPGHKGGAQYF
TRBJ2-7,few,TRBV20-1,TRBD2,TGCAGTGCTAGAGATCGAATAAGGACTAGCGGAAACGAGCAGTACTTC,CSARDRIRTSGNEQYF
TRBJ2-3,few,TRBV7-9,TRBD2,TGTGCCAGCAGCTTAGCTGGGCTAGCGGGAGGAGATACGCAGTATTTT,CASSLAGLAGGDTQYF
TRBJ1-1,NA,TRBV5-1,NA,TGCGCCAGCAGCCCGGGGGCGAAGAACACTGAAGCTTTCTTT,CASSPGAKNTEAFF
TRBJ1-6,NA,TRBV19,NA,TGTGCCAGTCAAGACCCCGGTAATTCACCCCTCCACTTT,CASQDPGNSPLHF
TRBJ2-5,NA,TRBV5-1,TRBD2,TGCGCCAGCAGCTTGGGACTAGCGGAACAAGAGACCCAGTACTTC,CASSLGLAEQETQYF
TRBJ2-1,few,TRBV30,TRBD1,TGTGCCTGGAGGACCGGGACAGGGGACAATGAGCAGTTCTTC,CAWRTGTGDNEQFF
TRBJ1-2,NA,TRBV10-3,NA,TGTGCCATCATGAATCGCCGCGACAGCCTGGATGGCTACACCTTC,CAIMNRRDSLDGYTF
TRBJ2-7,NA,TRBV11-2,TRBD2,TGTGCCAGCAGCGCGGTTAGCGGGAGGGCCGGAGAGCAGTACTTC,CASSAVSGRAGEQYF